This is a list of T cell receptor beta chains from one sample in a study of blood T cell repertoires in COVID-19. Data came from immunoSEQ multiplex PCR; TCRdb stores just in-frame clones and leaves some out. The data hold approximately 100,000 clones, with approximately 92% observed a single time. Sequencing was done on a sample of peripheral blood. These receptors came from a man aged 50 to 59 with active COVID-19. CDR3s include the opening cysteine and the closing phenylalanine or tryptophan. A D gene is named only where the DNA matches it firmly. Only some rows state a clone size, as once, few, many or a class for expanded clones.

CAWSWDINEKLFF	TGTGCCTGGAGTTGGGACATTAATGAAAAACTGTTTTTT	-	TRBV30	TRBJ1-4	-	13
CACDRADIVAFF	TGTGCCTGCGACAGGGCCGATATAGTAGCTTTCTTT	TRBD1	TRBV30	TRBJ1-1	-	12
CASSRDSTDTQYF	TGTGCCAGTAGCCGGGACTCCACAGATACGCAGTATTTT	-	TRBV19	TRBJ2-3	-	13
CASSLGDRPSDEQYF	TGCGCCAGCAGCTTGGGGGACAGGCCGTCCGACGAGCAGTACTTC	TRBD1	TRBV5-1	TRBJ2-7	few	15
CSAGGPRGTEAFF	TGCAGCGCTGGCGGGCCAAGGGGCACTGAAGCTTTCTTT	-	TRBV29-1	TRBJ1-1	-	13
CSASGMAGQETQYF	TGCAGTGCTAGTGGGATGGCCGGGCAAGAGACCCAGTACTTC	-	TRBV20-1	TRBJ2-5	-	14
CASSPERDYSYEQYF	TGTGCCAGCAGCCCCGAACGGGACTACTCCTACGAGCAGTACTTC	TRBD2	TRBV7-8	TRBJ2-7	-	15
CASSSPGRGADGYTF	TGTGCCAGTAGCTCCCCCGGGCGGGGGGCAGATGGCTACACCTTC	-	TRBV19	TRBJ1-2	-	15
CASLGLAGVRSYNEQFF	TGTGCCAGCTTGGGACTAGCGGGAGTGCGCTCCTACAATGAGCAGTTCTTC	TRBD2	TRBV18	TRBJ2-1	-	17
CASSLLRRGSYEQYF	TGTGCCAGCAGCTTGCTCCGGAGGGGCTCCTACGAGCAGTACTTC	-	TRBV5-5	TRBJ2-7	few	15
CASSLFGLRGASGTDTQYF	TGTGCCAGCAGTTTATTTGGTCTTCGTGGGGCTAGCGGCACAGATACGCAGTATTTT	-	TRBV28	TRBJ2-3	-	19
CASSPGTGGLNQPQHF	TGTGCCAGCAGCCCAGGGACAGGGGGACTTAATCAGCCCCAGCATTTT	TRBD1	TRBV7-6	TRBJ1-5	-	16
CASSLQVVVRETQYF	TGTGCCAGCAGTTTACAGGTAGTTGTTCGAGAGACCCAGTACTTC	-	TRBV3-1/TRBV3-2	TRBJ2-5	-	15
CASSEAPGQGTRSTEQFF	TGTGCCAGCAGTGAAGCGCCGGGACAGGGTACCAGGAGCACTGAGCAGTTCTTC	TRBD1	TRBV6-1	TRBJ2-1	-	18
CASSQPTKAGHEQYF	TGCGCCAGCAGCCAACCAACCAAGGCGGGGCACGAGCAGTACTTC	-	TRBV4-1	TRBJ2-7	-	15
CATSDQSDRLETQYF	TGTGCCACCAGTGACCAATCGGACAGGTTGGAGACCCAGTACTTC	TRBD1	TRBV24-1	TRBJ2-5	-	15
CASSQLTGFGTEAFF	TGTGCCAGCAGTCAATTAACAGGGTTTGGCACTGAAGCTTTCTTT	-	TRBV28	TRBJ1-1	-	15
CASSPRDTTGELFF	TGTGCCAGCAGCCCCAGGGACACCACCGGGGAGCTGTTTTTT	-	TRBV7-6	TRBJ2-2	-	14
CASSSNQQGRVGTEAFF	TGCGCCAGCAGCTCCAATCAACAGGGAAGGGTGGGCACTGAAGCTTTCTTT	-	TRBV5-1	TRBJ1-1	-	17
CSASWGRTRNEQFF	TGCAGTGCTAGTTGGGGTAGAACTAGGAATGAGCAGTTCTTC	-	TRBV20-1	TRBJ2-1	-	14
CASSQNGYTF	TGTGCCAGCAGTCAGAATGGCTACACCTTC	-	TRBV28	TRBJ1-2	-	10
CASSGIAGVNNEQFF	TGTGCCAGCAGCGGAATAGCGGGAGTAAACAATGAGCAGTTCTTC	TRBD2	TRBV9	TRBJ2-1	-	15
CASSTRSGQIPSYNEQFF	TGTGCCAGCAGCACACGCTCGGGACAGATCCCGTCCTACAATGAGCAGTTCTTC	TRBD1	TRBV11-3	TRBJ2-1	-	18